This T cell receptor (beta chain) was recorded in a study of blood T cell repertoires in COVID-19. Study background: Collection of acute and convalescent COVID-19 samples took place in the United States, Italy and Spain. Sources were T cells, B-cell-depleted T cells, or PBMCs; the material itself was cDNA or gDNA.

From germline, CDR1 is SGDLS and CDR2 YYNGEE. V lost 0 bases to trimming and J lost 10 bases; unmatched junction nucleotides: 8. This CDR3 has 16 residues. Authors' processing steps: Reference gene primer amplification gave nucleated cell count estimates. Assay used: immunoSEQ multiplex PCR; TCRdb lists only in-frame clones, some missing. V and J calls and clone size are those listed in that table; D and trimming were worked out from the DNA. The table lists 650,000 to 800,000 clones, 70% to 90% of them singletons. This TCR was recovered from a woman aged 18-29 years with acute or convalescent COVID-19. The chain is built from TRBV9 and TRBJ2-1; 12 bases are a match to TRBD2. The sample taken for sequencing was peripheral blood. The CDR3 loop reads CASSVAPSGGAWEQFF. The CDR3 coding sequence is TGTGCCAGCAGCGTAGCCCCTAGCGGGGGGGCATGGGAGCAGTTCTTC.